This TCR beta chain comes out of a study of monozygotic twins with inflammatory bowel disease. TCRdb re-called the 5' RACE reads; one entry per CDR3 protein, DNA not given. The sample table includes more than 350,000 distinct CDR3 sequences. Germline V lookup: CDR1 SGDLS, CDR2 YYNGEE. CDR3 length equals 17 residues. The V call is TRBV9, the J call TRBJ2-1. This receptor was obtained from a human donor with ulcerative colitis or Crohn's disease, or a healthy co-twin of an affected twin (not recorded which). Material: blood. CDR3 amino acids: CASSAEGGSSSYNEQFF.